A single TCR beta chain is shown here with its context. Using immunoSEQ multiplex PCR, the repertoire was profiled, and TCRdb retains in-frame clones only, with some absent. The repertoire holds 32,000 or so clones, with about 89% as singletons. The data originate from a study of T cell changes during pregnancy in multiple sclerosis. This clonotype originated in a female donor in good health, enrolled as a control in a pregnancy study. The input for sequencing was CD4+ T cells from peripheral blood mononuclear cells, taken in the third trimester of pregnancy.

CDR3 bases: TGTGCCATCAGTGAGCCGGGACTTTCTAATGAGCAGTTCTTC. It translates to CAISEPGLSNEQFF. This chain links TRBV10-3 with TRBJ2-1; tentatively, D is TRBD2 (6 bases). The CDR3 runs to 14 residues. Germline CDR1 and CDR2: ENHRY and SYGVKD. V was clipped by 2 bases and J by 7 bases, with 12 bases between them.